The 14 T cell receptor beta chains presented below share a single source sample, sequenced in a study of blood T cell repertoires in COVID-19. Sequenced by immunoSEQ multiplex PCR; TCRdb stores in-frame clones only, minus some. The sample has about 200,000 clones, 80% to 85% seen once. The sequenced sample consisted of peripheral blood. The source is a woman of 80 years or more with COVID-19, enrolled during active disease.

The V and J genes are TRBV7-3 and TRBJ2-3; 12 nucleotides match TRBD1. V was pared by 0 bases and J by 5 bases, with 3 bases of the junction left unmatched. CDR3 length equals 16 residues. Germline V gives CDR1 SGHTA, CDR2 FQGTGA. The CDR3 is CASSLTGQGAGDTQYF. The DNA of the CDR3 is TGTGCCAGCAGCTTAACGGGACAGGGGGCTGGAGATACGCAGTATTTT.

The chain carries TRBV7-9 and TRBJ1-3; a weak D match, TRBD1 (6 bases). CDR1 and CDR2 from the germline V gene are SEHNR and FQNEAQ (reference sequence). V shed 1 base and J shed 2 bases, with 9 bases lying between them. This CDR3 is built from 15 residues. The CDR3 here is CASSLEGGPGNTIYF. The CDR3 DNA reads TGTGCCAGCAGCTTAGAAGGGGGACCTGGAAACACCATATATTTT.

This clone has a single count. The rearrangement uses TRBV6-5 and TRBJ2-3; 8 bases map to TRBD1. Per germline, CDR1 MNHEY and CDR2 SVGAGI. V lost 6 bases to trimming and J lost 2 bases; unmatched junction nucleotides: 7. This CDR3 has 15 residues. CDR3 coding DNA: TGTGCCAGCAGGCCACAGGGGGTATCCACAGATACGCAGTATTTT. This sequence encodes CASRPQGVSTDTQYF.

In this sample, this clone turned up once. The CDR3: CASSLTAGDEQFF. CDR3 bases: TGTGCCAGCTCCCTCACAGCGGGAGATGAGCAGTTCTTC. V and J are TRBV7-2 and TRBJ2-1; 8 nucleotides match TRBD2. V dropped 8 bases and J dropped 8; count of bases not matched to a gene: 8. This CDR3 is built from 13 residues. From germline, CDR1 is SGHTA and CDR2 FQGNSA.

V usage is TRBV3-1 (or the pseudogene TRBV3-2) and J usage is TRBJ1-6; 8 nucleotides match TRBD1. The CDR3 is 14 amino acids. The V gene end was trimmed by 4 bases and the J gene end by 6 bases; junction bases not matched to a gene: 2. Germline V gene data show CDR1 as LGHDT and CDR2 as YNNKEL (reference sequence). The DNA of the CDR3 is TGTGCCAGCAGCCGGGACAGGCGTAATTCACCCCTCCACTTT. Encoded protein: CASSRDRRNSPLHF.

V usage is TRBV7-2 and J usage is TRBJ1-1; perhaps TRBD1 as D (6 bases). The germline V gene has CDR1 SGHTA and CDR2 FQGNSA. The CDR3 has 14 amino acids. Trimming cost V 5 bases and J 7 bases, with 17 bases left between them. CDR3 bases: TGTGCCAGCAGCCTCAACAGGGTATCGGGTGAAGCTTTCTTT. Encoded protein: CASSLNRVSGEAFF.

This sequence joins TRBV9 and TRBJ2-7, with 9 bases fitting TRBD1. The trim removed 3 bases at V and 2 bases at J, leaving 6 bases unmatched. The germline CDR1 and CDR2 sequences are SGDLS and YYNGEE. The CDR3 loop spans 15 amino acids. CDR3 sequence reads: CASSAGQGTTYEQYF. DNA of the CDR3: TGTGCCAGCAGCGCCGGACAGGGGACTACCTACGAGCAGTACTTC.

The CDR3 spells CASSSGFWDSSTDTQYF. CDR3 nucleotide sequence: TGTGCCAGCAGCTCGGGATTCTGGGACTCGAGCACAGATACGCAGTATTTT. This sequence joins TRBV11-2 and TRBJ2-3; a possible D gene is TRBD2 (6 bases). Trimming took 4 bases from V and 0 from J, leaving 17 bases between them. The CDR3 extends over 17 amino acids. Germline assignment: CDR1 SGHAT and CDR2 FQNNGV.

V is TRBV6-2 or TRBV6-3 and J is TRBJ2-5; 9 bases fit TRBD1. This CDR3 spans 15 amino acids. Unmatched junction bases numbered 9, after V lost 6 bases and J lost 4 bases. Germline CDR1 MNHEY, CDR2 SVGEGT. CDR3 sequence reads: CASSSGTGLSETQYF. CDR3 bases: TGTGCCAGCAGCTCCGGGACAGGGCTATCAGAGACCCAGTACTTC.

This chain connects TRBV7-8 to TRBJ2-7, with 7 bases fitting TRBD2. The CDR3 length is 14 residues. V lost 3 bases to trimming and J lost 3 bases; unmatched junction nucleotides: 5. In germline, CDR1 is SGHVS, CDR2 FQNEAQ. CDR3: CASSFGPGGYEQYF. The CDR3 nucleotides read TGTGCCAGCAGCTTTGGGCCGGGAGGCTACGAGCAGTACTTC.

The V gene is TRBV7-8, the J gene TRBJ2-7; perhaps TRBD1 as D (6 bases). The CDR3 is made up of 13 amino acids. Germline CDR1 and CDR2: SGHVS and FQNEAQ. V lost 3 bases, J lost 3 bases, and 9 bases lay in between. CDR3: CASSLGQLYEQYF. As DNA, the CDR3 is TGTGCCAGCAGCTTGGGACAACTCTACGAGCAGTACTTC. Supplemented by reference TRBV7-8 and TRBJ2-7, the full variable domain reads GAGVSQSPRYKVAKRGQDVALRCDPISGHVSLFWYQQALGQGPEFLTYFQNEAQLDKSGLPSDRFFAERPEGSVSTLKIQRTQQEDSAVYLCASSLGQLYEQYFGPGTRLTVT.

The CDR3 bases are TGTGCCATCAGTGGGGGACAGAAAGAGACCCAGTACTTC. Translation: CAISGGQKETQYF. The V and J genes are TRBV10-3 and TRBJ2-5, with 7 bases identical to TRBD1. The CDR3 is made up of 13 amino acids. Germline CDR1 and CDR2: ENHRY and SYGVKD. The V and J ends lost 4 bases and 3 bases, in that order; junction bases with no gene match: 2.

The J gene is TRBJ1-1, the V gene TRBV2, with no clear D. CDR1 is SNHLY and CDR2 is FYNNEI in the germline V gene. The V and J ends lost 6 bases and 0 bases respectively, with 8 bases between them. This CDR3 has 13 amino acids. The CDR3: CASRSQLNTEAFF. For the CDR3, the DNA is TGTGCCAGCAGGTCACAGTTGAACACTGAAGCTTTCTTT.

The chain uses TRBV19 and TRBJ1-5, with 7 bases that match TRBD1. Germline V gives CDR1 LNHDA, CDR2 SQIVND (reference sequence). The V segment lost 2 bases and the J segment 3 bases; nucleotides outside the gene matches: 7. This CDR3 is built from 16 residues. CDR3 in DNA: TGTGCCAGTAGTATACTCCGGGACAGTTACAATCAGCCCCAGCATTTT. It codes for CASSILRDSYNQPQHF. Full variable domain (remainder filled in from reference TRBV19 and TRBJ1-5): DGGITQSPKYLFRKEGQNVTLSCEQNLNHDAMYWYRQDPGQGLRLIYYSQIVNDFQKGDIAEGYSVSREKKESFPLTVTSAQKNPTAFYLCASSILRDSYNQPQHFGDGTRLSIL.